This T cell receptor (beta chain) stems from a study of neoadjuvant nivolumab and ipilimumab in lung cancer. The protocol was immunoSEQ multiplex PCR, while the TCRdb copy is restricted to in-frame clones and leaves out a portion. Here the sample spans some 28,000 clones, 83% being singletons. With respect to this clone: Its specificity is not known.

Study-level results: TCR receptors were sequenced in few samples. Only two of four nivolumab-treated tumors gained richness and clonality by surgery.

Trimming removed 1 base from V and 4 bases from J, with 10 bases in between. Germline assignment: CDR1 GTSNPN and CDR2 SVGIG (reference sequence). This CDR3 has 13 residues. Sample: tumor tissue, taken after neoadjuvant nivolumab, alone or with ipilimumab, at or shortly before surgery. The chain is built from TRBV30 and TRBJ1-1; a possible D gene is TRBD1 (5 bases). The clonotype originates from an adult with non-small cell lung cancer. CDR3 sequence reads: CAWSGQGGTEAFF. Written as DNA, the CDR3 is TGTGCCTGGAGTGGGCAGGGTGGCACTGAAGCTTTCTTT.